Each of the 11 T cell receptor beta chains below was sequenced from the same sample in a study of T cells in women clearing cervical HPV infection. Sequencing was performed with immunoSEQ multiplex PCR; in TCRdb, only in-frame clones are kept and a portion is missing. The sample holds 25,000 to 35,000 clones. Sequencing was done on a sample of blood buffy coat. These receptors were obtained from a woman aged 18 to 75 with a cervical HPV16 infection that either progressed to CIN3+ or cleared (not recorded which).

The CDR3: CASSLEQYNSPLHF. The covered CDR3 bases are TGTGCCAGCAGCTTAGAACAGTATAATTCACCC. The gene calls are TRBV7-9 and TRBJ1-6; D ambiguous. The read terminates 3 residues before the CDR3 end, so the remaining end is supplied by the germline J gene. The V and J ends lost 1 base and 4 bases respectively, with 5 bases between them. Germline CDR1 SEHNR, CDR2 FQNEAQ (reference sequence). The CDR3 contains 14 residues.

About this clone: Coverage ceases 3 residues before the CDR3 finishes, and the germline J gene fills in the end. The rearrangement links TRBV6-2 or TRBV6-3 to TRBJ1-6; unclear D gene. CDR1 and CDR2 from the germline V gene are MNHEY and SVGEGT. This CDR3 region has 14 residues. V dropped 2 bases and J dropped 6 bases, with 8 bases sitting between them. The CDR3 loop reads CASSYDSGNSPLHF. The covered CDR3 bases are TGTGCCAGCAGTTACGACTCGGGTAATTCACCC.

Remarks on this clone: The read stops 3 residues short of the end of the CDR3; the missing end is completed from the germline J gene. This sequence joins TRBV6-2 or TRBV6-3 and TRBJ1-2; D unresolved. Per the germline V gene, CDR1 is MNHEY and CDR2 is SVGEGT. Trimming cost V 1 base and J 2 bases, with 17 bases left between them. This CDR3 spans 17 amino acids. CDR3 region: CASSYYDTRLLNYGYTF. CDR3 DNA (partial): TGTGCCAGCAGTTACTACGACACACGTCTTTTAAACTATGGC.

As concerns this clone: Sequencing ends 3 residues short of the CDR3 end; the germline J gene provides the rest. V is TRBV6-2 or TRBV6-3 and J is TRBJ2-3; 8 positions match TRBD2. Germline CDR1 MNHEY, CDR2 SVGEGT. J was trimmed by 4 bases and V by 6 bases; bases with no gene match: 6. The CDR3 spans 14 residues. The CDR3 is CASSPGGGADTQYF. The sequenced part of the CDR3 DNA is TGTGCCAGCAGCCCCGGGGGGGGTGCAGATACG.

Turning to this clone: The CDR3 goes on 3 residues after the read ends, and that part is filled in from the germline J gene. This specimen includes other DNA sequences encoding the same CDR3. The rearrangement uses TRBV5-1 and TRBJ2-1; the match to TRBD2 covers 8 bases. The J segment lost 4 bases and the V segment lost 0 bases, leaving 3 bases of the junction unmatched. The germline gives CDR1 SGHRS, CDR2 YFSETQ. The CDR3 spans 15 residues. The CDR3 sequence is CASSLATGGYNEQFF. The part of the CDR3 DNA that was read is TGCGCCAGCAGCTTGGCAACGGGGGGGTACAATGAG. The complete variable domain, with remaining parts taken from reference TRBV5-1 and TRBJ2-1, reads KAGVTQTPRYLIKTRGQQVTLSCSPISGHRSVSWYQQTPGQGLQFLFEYFSETQRNKGNFPGRFSGRQFSNSRSEMNVSTLELGDSALYLCASSLATGGYNEQFFGPGTRLTVL.

As concerns this clone: The read ends 3 residues early relative to the CDR3; the germline J gene fills the gap. This chain uses TRBV2 with TRBJ2-7; D is ambiguous. The germline gives CDR1 SNHLY, CDR2 FYNNEI. With 4 bases removed from V and 0 bases from J, the gap between germline ends came to 10 bases. CDR3 size: 14 residues. Partial CDR3 DNA: TGTGCCAGCAGTGTGTCGGGTTACTCCTACGAG. Protein product: CASSVSGYSYE. The whole CDR3 protein reads CASSVSGYSYEQYF.

Remarks on this clone: The CDR3 extends 3 residues past the end of the read, so its final part is completed from the germline J gene. This chain connects TRBV20-1 to TRBJ2-3; 8 nucleotides line up with TRBD2. The germline CDR1 and CDR2 sequences are DFQATT and SNEGSKA (reference sequence). The junction had 9 bases not matched to a gene; V was cut back by 0 bases and J by 4 bases. The CDR3 has 16 amino acids. The CDR3 protein is CSARDPPGGRADTQYF. CDR3 bases read: TGCAGTGCTAGAGATCCACCGGGGGGGCGTGCAGATACG.

According to its frequency, this clone is medium-sized (0.01 to 0.1%). The sequenced fragment ends 3 residues before the CDR3 boundary, so the rest is inferred from the germline J gene. This chain uses TRBV30 with TRBJ1-3; unclear D gene. This CDR3 spans 13 amino acids. The V gene lost 4 bases and the J gene lost 2 bases, with 9 bases spanning the gap. Germline loops: CDR1 GTSNPN, CDR2 SVGIG (reference sequence). CDR3 residues: CAWTGSPGNTIYF. The part of the CDR3 DNA that was read is TGTGCCTGGACGGGGAGTCCTGGAAACACC. Full variable domain (outside the CDR3, taken from reference TRBV30 and TRBJ1-3): SQTIHQWPATLVQPVGSPLSLECTVEGTSNPNLYWYRQAAGRGLQLLFYSVGIGQISSEVPQNLSASRPQDRQFILSSKKLLLSDSGFYLCAWTGSPGNTIYFGEGSWLTVV.

On this clone: The read stops 3 residues short of the end of the CDR3; the missing end is completed from the germline J gene. The genes are TRBV20-1 and TRBJ1-1, with D possibly being TRBD1 (6 bases). V was cut by 4 bases and J by 1 base, with 16 bases left in between. This CDR3 spans 15 amino acids. Per the germline V gene, CDR1 is DFQATT and CDR2 is SNEGSKA (reference sequence). The CDR3 loop is CSATRAGTSNTEAFF. Incomplete CDR3 DNA: TGCAGTGCTACTCGAGCAGGGACATCGAACACTGAA.

This clone registers medium-sized by frequency. Read data end 3 residues before the CDR3 end; the end is taken from the germline J gene. The chain links TRBV29-1 to TRBJ2-5; 7 nucleotides match TRBD1. This CDR3 region has 11 residues. The junction had 6 bases not matched to a gene; V was cut back by 7 bases and J by 7 bases. The germline CDR1 and CDR2 sequences are SQVTM and ANQGSEA. CDR3 amino acids: CSAQGSTTQYF. CDR3 DNA (partial): TGCAGCGCACAGGGGAGCACGACC. The full variable domain, in which reference TRBV29-1 and TRBJ2-5 provide the parts outside the CDR3, is SAVISQKPSRDICQRGTSLTIQCQVDSQVTMMFWYRQQPGQSLTLIATANQGSEATYESGFVIDKFPISRPNLTFSTLTVSNMSPEDSSIYLCSAQGSTTQYFGPGTRLLVL.

Comment on this clone: The sequence runs out 3 residues before the end of the CDR3; the remainder is reconstructed from the germline J gene. This chain links TRBV5-1 with TRBJ1-4, with a weak D call TRBD1 (6 bases). There are 14 residues in the CDR3. The V gene's germline CDR1 is SGHRS and CDR2 YFSETQ. CDR3 sequence reads: CASSLSRGDSPLFF. The CDR3 DNA, read in part, is TGCGCCAGCAGCTTGTCCAGGGGTGACTCACCA.